The source of this TCR beta chain is a study of cytomegalovirus exposure and HLA in healthy donors. Germline CDR1 is MNHEY and CDR2 is SVGAGI. There are 16 residues in the CDR3. V lost 3 bases to trimming and J lost 1 base; unmatched junction nucleotides: 5. The PCR ran on 60 Vbeta and 13 Jbeta primers. The method was immunoSEQ multiplex PCR; TCRdb's version includes in-frame clones alone and lacks a portion of them. Among around 120,000 clones listed, over 60% were seen once. The TCR was taken from a woman between 40 and 55 years old in good health and CMV-seropositive. The chain employs TRBV6-5 and TRBJ1-2, with 10 bases lining up with TRBD1. Sequenced material: PBMCs. The CDR3, as DNA: TGTGCCAGCAGTTATTCCGGGACAGGGGTTAACTATGGCTACACCTTC. The encoded protein is CASSYSGTGVNYGYTF.